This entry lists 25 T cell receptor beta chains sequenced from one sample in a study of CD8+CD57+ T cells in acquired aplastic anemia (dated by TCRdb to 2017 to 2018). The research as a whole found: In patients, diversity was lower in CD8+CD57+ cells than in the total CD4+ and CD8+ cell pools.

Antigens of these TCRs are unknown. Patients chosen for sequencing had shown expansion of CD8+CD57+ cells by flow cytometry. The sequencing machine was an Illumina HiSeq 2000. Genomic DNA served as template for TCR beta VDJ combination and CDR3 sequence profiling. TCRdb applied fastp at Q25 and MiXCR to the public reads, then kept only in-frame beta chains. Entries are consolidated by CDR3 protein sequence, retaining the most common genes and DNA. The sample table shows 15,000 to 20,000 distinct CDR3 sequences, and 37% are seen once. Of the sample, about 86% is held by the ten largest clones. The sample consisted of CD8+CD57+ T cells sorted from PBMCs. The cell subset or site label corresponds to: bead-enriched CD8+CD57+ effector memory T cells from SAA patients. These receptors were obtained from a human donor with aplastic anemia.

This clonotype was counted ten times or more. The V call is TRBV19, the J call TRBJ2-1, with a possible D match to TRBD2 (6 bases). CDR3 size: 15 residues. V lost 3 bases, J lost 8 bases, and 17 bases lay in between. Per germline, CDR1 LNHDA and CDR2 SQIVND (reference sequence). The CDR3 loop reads CASSMGFRPGDEQFF. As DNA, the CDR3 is TGTGCCAGTAGTATGGGTTTCAGGCCGGGGGATGAGCAGTTCTTC.

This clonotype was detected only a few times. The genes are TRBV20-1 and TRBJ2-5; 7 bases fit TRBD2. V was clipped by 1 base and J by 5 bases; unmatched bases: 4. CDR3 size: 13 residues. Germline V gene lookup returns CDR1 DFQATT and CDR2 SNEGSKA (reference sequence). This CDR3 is CSARAEAGETQYF. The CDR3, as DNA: TGCAGTGCTAGAGCTGAAGCGGGGGAGACCCAGTACTTC.

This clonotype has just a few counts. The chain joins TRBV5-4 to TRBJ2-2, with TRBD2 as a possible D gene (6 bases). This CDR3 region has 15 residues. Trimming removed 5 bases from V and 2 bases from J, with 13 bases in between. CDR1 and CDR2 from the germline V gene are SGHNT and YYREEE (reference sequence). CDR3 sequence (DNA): TGTGCCAGCAGTTTCGGGACTCTCAACACCGGGGAGCTGTTTTTT. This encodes CASSFGTLNTGELFF.

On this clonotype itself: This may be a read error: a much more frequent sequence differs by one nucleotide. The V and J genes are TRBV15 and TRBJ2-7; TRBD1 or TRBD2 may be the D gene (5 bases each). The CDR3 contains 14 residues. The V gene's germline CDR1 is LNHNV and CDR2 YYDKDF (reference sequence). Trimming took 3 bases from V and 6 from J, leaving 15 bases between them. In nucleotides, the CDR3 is TGTGCCACCAGCAGGACCGGGACGGACTCCGAGCAGTACTTC. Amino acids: CATSRTGTDSEQYF.

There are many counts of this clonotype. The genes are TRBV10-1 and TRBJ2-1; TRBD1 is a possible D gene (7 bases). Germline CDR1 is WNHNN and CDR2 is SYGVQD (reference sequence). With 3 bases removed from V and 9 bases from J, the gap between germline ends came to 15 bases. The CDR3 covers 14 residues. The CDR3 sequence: CASSDGGGIGEQFF. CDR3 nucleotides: TGCGCCAGCAGTGATGGAGGGGGCATAGGTGAGCAGTTCTTC.

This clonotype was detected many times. The CDR3 sequence: CASSESTSNEQFF. CDR3 nucleotide sequence: TGCGCCAGCAGTGAGTCGACTAGCAATGAGCAGTTCTTC. The chain is built from TRBV10-2 and TRBJ2-1; possibly TRBD2 for D (6 bases). The germline gives CDR1 WSHSY, CDR2 SAAADI. The CDR3 runs 13 residues. V lost 0 bases, J lost 6 bases, and 6 bases lay in between.

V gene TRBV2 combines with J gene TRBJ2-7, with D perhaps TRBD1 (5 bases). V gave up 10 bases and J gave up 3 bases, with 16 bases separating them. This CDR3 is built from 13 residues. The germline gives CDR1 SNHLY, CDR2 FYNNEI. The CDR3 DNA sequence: TGTGCCATATCACAGGTAACGGACTACGAGCAGTACTTC. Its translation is CAISQVTDYEQYF.

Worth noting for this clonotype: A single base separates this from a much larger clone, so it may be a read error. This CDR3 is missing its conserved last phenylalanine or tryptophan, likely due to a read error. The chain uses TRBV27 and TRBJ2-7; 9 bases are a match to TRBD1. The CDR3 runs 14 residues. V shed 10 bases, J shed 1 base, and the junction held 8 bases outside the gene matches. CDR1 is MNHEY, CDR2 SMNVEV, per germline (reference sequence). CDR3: CATQDRGQSYEQYS. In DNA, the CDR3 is TGTGCCACCCAGGACAGGGGACAATCCTACGAGCAGTACTCC.

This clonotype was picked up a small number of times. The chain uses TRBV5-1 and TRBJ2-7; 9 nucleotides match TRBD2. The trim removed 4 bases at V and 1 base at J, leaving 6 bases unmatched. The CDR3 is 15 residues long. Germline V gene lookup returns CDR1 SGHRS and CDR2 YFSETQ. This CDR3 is CASSPGTSSSYEQYF. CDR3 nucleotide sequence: TGCGCCAGCAGCCCCGGGACTAGCAGTTCCTACGAGCAGTACTTC. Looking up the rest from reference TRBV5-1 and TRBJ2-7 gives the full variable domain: KAGVTQTPRYLIKTRGQQVTLSCSPISGHRSVSWYQQTPGQGLQFLFEYFSETQRNKGNFPGRFSGRQFSNSRSEMNVSTLELGDSALYLCASSPGTSSSYEQYFGPGTRLTVT.

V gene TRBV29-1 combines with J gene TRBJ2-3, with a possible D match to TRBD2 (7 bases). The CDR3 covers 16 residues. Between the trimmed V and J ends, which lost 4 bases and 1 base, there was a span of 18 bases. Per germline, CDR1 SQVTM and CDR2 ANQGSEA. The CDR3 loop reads CSVAGGGSRGTDTQYF. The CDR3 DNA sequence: TGCAGCGTTGCTGGGGGCGGGAGCCGAGGCACAGATACGCAGTATTTT.

CDR3 coding DNA: TGTGCCAGCACCCTGGGGAACACTGAAGCTTTCTTT. It specifies CASTLGNTEAFF. This chain connects TRBV25-1 to TRBJ1-1; D ambiguous. This CDR3 has 12 residues. Germline CDR1 and CDR2: MGHDK and SYGVNS. The V end was cut by 7 bases, the J end by 1 base, with 7 bases between.

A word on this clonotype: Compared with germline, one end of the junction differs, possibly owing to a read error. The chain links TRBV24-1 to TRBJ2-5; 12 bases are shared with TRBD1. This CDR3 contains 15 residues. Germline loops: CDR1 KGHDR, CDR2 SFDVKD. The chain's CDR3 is CASSSGTGGVETQYF. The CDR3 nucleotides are TGTGCCAGCAGTTCTGGGACAGGGGGCGTAGAGACCCAGTACTTC.

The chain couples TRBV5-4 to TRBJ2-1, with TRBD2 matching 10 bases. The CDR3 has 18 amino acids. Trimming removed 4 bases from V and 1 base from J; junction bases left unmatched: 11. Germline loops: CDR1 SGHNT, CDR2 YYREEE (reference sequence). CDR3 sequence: CASSPVVAGGWSYNEQFF. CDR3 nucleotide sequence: TGTGCCAGCAGCCCGGTGGTAGCGGGGGGTTGGTCCTACAATGAGCAGTTCTTC.

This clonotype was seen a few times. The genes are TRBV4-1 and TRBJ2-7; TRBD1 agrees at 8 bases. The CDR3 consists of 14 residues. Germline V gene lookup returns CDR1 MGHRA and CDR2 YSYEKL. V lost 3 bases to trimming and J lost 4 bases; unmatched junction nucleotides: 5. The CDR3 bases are TGCGCCAGCAGCCATCGACAGGGGAGATACGAGCAGTACTTC. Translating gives CASSHRQGRYEQYF.

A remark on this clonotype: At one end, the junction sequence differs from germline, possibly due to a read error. The CDR3 nucleotides read TGCGCCAGCAGCAGGGGACAGGCCAGCTCCTACGAGCAGTGCTTC. It translates to CASSRGQASSYEQCF. This chain links TRBV5-1 with TRBJ2-7; 8 positions match TRBD1. Germline lookup yields CDR1 SGHRS and CDR2 YFSETQ. The CDR3 has 15 amino acids.

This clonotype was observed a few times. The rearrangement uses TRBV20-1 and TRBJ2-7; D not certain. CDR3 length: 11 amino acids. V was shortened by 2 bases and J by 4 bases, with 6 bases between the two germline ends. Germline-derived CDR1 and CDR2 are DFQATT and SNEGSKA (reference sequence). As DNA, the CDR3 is TGCAGTGCTAGACAGGTTTACGAGCAGTACTTC. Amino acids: CSARQVYEQYF.

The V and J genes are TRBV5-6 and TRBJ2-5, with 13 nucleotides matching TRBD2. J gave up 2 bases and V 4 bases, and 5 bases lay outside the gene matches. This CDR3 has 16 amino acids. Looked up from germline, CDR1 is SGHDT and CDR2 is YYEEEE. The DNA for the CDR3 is TGTGCCAGCAGCGTGAGGACTAGCGGGGGTCAAGAGACCCAGTACTTC. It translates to CASSVRTSGGQETQYF.

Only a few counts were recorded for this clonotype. CDR3: CASGTGITDTQYF. DNA of the CDR3: TGTGCCAGCGGGACCGGGATCACAGATACGCAGTATTTT. V usage is TRBV2 and J usage is TRBJ2-3; D may correspond to TRBD1 or TRBD2 (5 bases each). Trimming stripped 8 bases from V and 2 bases from J, with 11 bases between. There are 13 residues in the CDR3. The germline gives CDR1 SNHLY, CDR2 FYNNEI.

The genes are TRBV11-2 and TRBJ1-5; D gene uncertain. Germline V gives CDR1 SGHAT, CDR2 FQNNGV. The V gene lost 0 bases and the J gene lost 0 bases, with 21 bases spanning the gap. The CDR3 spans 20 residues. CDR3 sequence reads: CASSLESLGTDGYSNQPQHF. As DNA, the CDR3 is TGTGCCAGCAGCTTAGAATCGCTCGGCACGGACGGATATAGCAATCAGCCCCAGCATTTT.

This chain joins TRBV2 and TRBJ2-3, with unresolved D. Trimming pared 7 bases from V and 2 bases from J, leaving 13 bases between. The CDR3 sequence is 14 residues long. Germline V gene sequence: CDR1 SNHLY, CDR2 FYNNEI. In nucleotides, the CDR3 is TGTGCCAGCATCTGGAGACGGTCCACAGATACGCAGTATTTT. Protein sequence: CASIWRRSTDTQYF.

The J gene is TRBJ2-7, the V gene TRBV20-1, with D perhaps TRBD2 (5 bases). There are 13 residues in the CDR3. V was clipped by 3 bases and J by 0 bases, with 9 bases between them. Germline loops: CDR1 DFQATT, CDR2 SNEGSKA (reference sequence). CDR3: CSASNGGSYEQYF. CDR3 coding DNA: TGCAGTGCTAGTAACGGAGGCTCCTACGAGCAGTACTTC.

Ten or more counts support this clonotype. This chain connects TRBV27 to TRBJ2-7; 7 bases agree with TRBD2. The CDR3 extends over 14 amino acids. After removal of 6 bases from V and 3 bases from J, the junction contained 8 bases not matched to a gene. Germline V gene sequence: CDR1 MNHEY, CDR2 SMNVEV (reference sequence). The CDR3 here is CASSGGGSLYEQYF. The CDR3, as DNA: TGTGCCAGCAGCGGGGGAGGGTCTCTCTACGAGCAGTACTTC.

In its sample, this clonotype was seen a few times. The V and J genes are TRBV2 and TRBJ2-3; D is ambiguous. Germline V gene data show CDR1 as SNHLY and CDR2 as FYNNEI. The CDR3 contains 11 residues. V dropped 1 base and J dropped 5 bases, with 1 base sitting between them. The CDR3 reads CASSEGDTQYF. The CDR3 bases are TGTGCCAGCAGTGAAGGAGATACGCAGTATTTT. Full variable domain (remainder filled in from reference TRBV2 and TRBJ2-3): EPEVTQTPSHQVTQMGQEVILRCVPISNHLYFYWYRQILGQKVEFLVSFYNNEISEKSEIFDDQFSVERPDGSNFTLKIRSTKLEDSAMYFCASSEGDTQYFGPGTRLTVL.

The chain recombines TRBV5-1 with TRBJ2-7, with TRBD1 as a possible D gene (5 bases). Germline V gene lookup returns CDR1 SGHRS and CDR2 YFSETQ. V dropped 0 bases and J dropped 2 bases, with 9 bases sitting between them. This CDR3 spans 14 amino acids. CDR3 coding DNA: TGCGCCAGCAGCTTGGACAGGCCTACCTACGAGCAGTACTTC. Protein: CASSLDRPTYEQYF.

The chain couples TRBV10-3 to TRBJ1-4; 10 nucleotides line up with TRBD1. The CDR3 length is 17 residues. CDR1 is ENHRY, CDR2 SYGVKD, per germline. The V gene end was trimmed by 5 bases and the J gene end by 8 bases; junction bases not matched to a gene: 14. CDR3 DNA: TGTGCCATCAGTCCGTCCCGGGACAGGGGAAGAGGCGAAAAACTGTTTTTT. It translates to CAISPSRDRGRGEKLFF.